This TCR beta chain was found in a study of CD8+ T cells in alopecia areata. Sequencing used cDNA as its template, made by extracting RNA and reverse transcribing it. The data were produced by immunoSEQ multiplex PCR, yet TCRdb's version contains in-frame clones alone and is incomplete. Of 180,000 or so clones detected, roughly half appear once; the ten largest clones hold around 10%. CDR1 and CDR2 from the germline V gene are SGDLS and YYNGEE. V trimming: 6 bases; J trimming: 0 bases; junction bases outside the gene matches: 14. The CDR3 runs to 17 residues. For this clone: What it binds is unknown.

Overall study findings and caveats: Tofacitinib significantly brought down scalp clonality and expanded CD8+ clones among top 100.

Documented treatment: oral pan-JAK inhibitor, 5-10 mg twice daily. Collection of lesional scalp punch biopsies and peripheral blood was performed in alopecia areata patients. This receptor was obtained from a human donor with alopecia areata. Sequencing used CD8+ T cells sorted from blood, obtained around week 54, from a patient treated with tofacitinib. The chain carries TRBV9 and TRBJ1-1, with TRBD1 identical over 7 bases. Here the CDR3 reads CASTPGGAGGLNTEAFF. The CDR3 DNA reads TGTGCCAGCACCCCCGGGGGGGCAGGGGGACTGAACACTGAAGCTTTCTTT.